Presented here are 16 T cell receptor beta chains from one specimen sequenced in a study of cytomegalovirus exposure and HLA in healthy donors. This PCR relied on a set of 60 Vbeta primers and 13 Jbeta primers. Generated by immunoSEQ multiplex PCR, the TCRdb table keeps only in-frame clones and is missing some. The sample contains 150,000 to 200,000 clones, more than 65% of which appear only once. The sequencing input was PBMCs. These TCRs come from a young man in good health and CMV-seropositive.

This clone appeared once. Other nucleotide sequences from this sample produce the same CDR3. The chain employs TRBV19 and TRBJ2-3; 7 bases are a match to TRBD2. This CDR3 spans 14 amino acids. The V segment lost 5 bases and the J segment 2 bases; nucleotides outside the gene matches: 4. Germline CDR1 reads LNHDA; CDR2 reads SQIVND (reference sequence). In DNA, the CDR3 is TGTGCCAGTAGTCGGACTAGTGACACAGATACGCAGTATTTT. Protein: CASSRTSDTDTQYF.

The chain uses TRBV5-6 and TRBJ1-2; 8 bases align to TRBD1. This CDR3 has 16 residues. Germline V lookup: CDR1 SGHDT, CDR2 YYEEEE. With V trimmed by 1 base and J by 0 bases, 5 bases remained unmatched. CDR3 sequence: CASSLWTGSANYGYTF. Written as DNA, the CDR3 is TGTGCCAGCAGCTTGTGGACAGGGAGCGCTAACTATGGCTACACCTTC. Based on the CDR3 plus reference TRBV5-6 and TRBJ1-2, the full variable domain is DAGVTQSPTHLIKTRGQQVTLRCSPKSGHDTVSWYQQALGQGPQFIFQYYEEEERQRGNFPDRFSGHQFPNYSSELNVNALLLGDSALYLCASSLWTGSANYGYTFGSGTRLTVV.

The rearrangement uses TRBV5-1 and TRBJ2-3; D gene ambiguous. Trimming shortened V by 4 bases and J by 0 bases, and 9 bases separated the two germline ends. Germline V lookup: CDR1 SGHRS, CDR2 YFSETQ. The CDR3 has 14 residues. Here the CDR3 DNA reads TGCGCCAGCAGCATCCTCCCTAGCACAGATACGCAGTATTTT. It encodes CASSILPSTDTQYF.

The rearrangement links TRBV30 to TRBJ2-7; 8 bases line up with TRBD2. The J segment lost 6 bases and the V segment lost 2 bases, leaving 6 bases of the junction unmatched. Per germline, CDR1 GTSNPN and CDR2 SVGIG (reference sequence). CDR3 length equals 13 residues. The CDR3 protein is CAWSLSGSPEQYV. The CDR3 bases are TGTGCCTGGAGTTTGAGCGGGAGTCCCGAGCAGTACGTC.

A few counts support this clone. V is TRBV7-9 and J is TRBJ1-1; 8 nucleotides agree with TRBD1. The CDR3 totals 14 residues. Germline V lookup: CDR1 SEHNR, CDR2 FQNEAQ (reference sequence). The trim removed 1 base at V and 5 bases at J, leaving 3 bases unmatched. The CDR3 bases are TGTGCCAGCAGCTTAGGGACAGGGAATACTGAAGCTTTCTTT. It encodes CASSLGTGNTEAFF.

The chain combines TRBV5-1 with TRBJ2-7; 7 positions agree with TRBD2. Germline V lookup: CDR1 SGHRS, CDR2 YFSETQ. The CDR3 contains 14 residues. J was trimmed by 3 bases and V by 4 bases; bases with no gene match: 7. DNA for the CDR3: TGCGCCAGCAGCGCGGGGGAAGATGTCTACGAGCAGTACGTC. Its protein is CASSAGEDVYEQYV.

The rearrangement uses TRBV28 and TRBJ2-5, with D tentatively TRBD2 (6 bases). Germline V gene lookup returns CDR1 MDHEN and CDR2 SYDVKM. This CDR3 region has 14 residues. V was shortened by 2 bases and J by 2 bases, with 9 bases between the two germline ends. The CDR3 sequence is CASSLQRVQETQYF. CDR3 bases: TGTGCCAGCAGTTTACAGCGGGTTCAAGAGACCCAGTACTTC.

The J gene is TRBJ1-5, the V gene TRBV28, with 8 positions matching TRBD1. Germline V gene sequence: CDR1 MDHEN, CDR2 SYDVKM. The ends lost 5 bases at V and 1 base at J; junction bases unmatched: 4. CDR3 size: 15 residues. The DNA of the CDR3 is TGTGCCAGCAGTCGGACAGGGAAGAGCAATCAGCCCCAGCATTTT. Translation gives CASSRTGKSNQPQHF.

The rearrangement uses TRBV7-8 and TRBJ1-1; D ambiguous. V lost 3 bases and J 0 bases, leaving 8 bases between the germline ends. Germline CDR1 SGHVS, CDR2 FQNEAQ. The length of the CDR3 is 14 residues. CDR3 region: CASSFSPMNTEAFF. The CDR3, as DNA: TGTGCCAGCAGCTTTTCCCCAATGAACACTGAAGCTTTCTTT. Supplemented by reference TRBV7-8 and TRBJ1-1, the full variable domain reads GAGVSQSPRYKVAKRGQDVALRCDPISGHVSLFWYQQALGQGPEFLTYFQNEAQLDKSGLPSDRFFAERPEGSVSTLKIQRTQQEDSAVYLCASSFSPMNTEAFFGQGTRLTVV.

The gene calls are TRBV29-1 and TRBJ1-1, with a weak D call TRBD1 (6 bases). CDR3 length equals 13 residues. The V gene lost 8 bases and the J gene lost 0 bases, with 13 bases spanning the gap. CDR1 and CDR2 (germline): SQVTM, ANQGSEA. The chain's CDR3 is CSSYRELNTEAFF. In DNA form, the CDR3 reads TGCAGCTCCTACAGGGAGCTGAACACTGAAGCTTTCTTT.

This chain joins TRBV27 and TRBJ1-2; D not certain. V gave up 2 bases and J gave up 6 bases, with 16 bases separating them. CDR3 length: 15 amino acids. CDR1 is MNHEY and CDR2 is SMNVEV in the germline V gene (reference sequence). The chain's CDR3 is CASSLTAGPGHGYTF. The DNA for the CDR3 is TGTGCCAGCAGTTTAACCGCGGGCCCCGGGCATGGCTACACCTTC.

CDR3 in DNA: TGTGCCAGCAGCTTAGACAGGGTCGCTGGCTACACCTTC. Encoded protein: CASSLDRVAGYTF. V gene TRBV7-2 combines with J gene TRBJ1-2; the D gene is possibly TRBD1 (6 bases). The CDR3 is made up of 13 amino acids. Looked up from germline, CDR1 is SGHTA and CDR2 is FQGNSA. V was pared by 1 base and J by 7 bases, with 10 bases between.

This rearrangement joins TRBV10-3 to TRBJ2-3; 14 nucleotides agree with TRBD2. CDR1 and CDR2 from the germline V gene are ENHRY and SYGVKD. The CDR3 has 16 amino acids. Trimming removed 10 bases from V and 2 bases from J; junction bases left unmatched: 8. In nucleotides, the CDR3 is TGTGCCACCGTGGGACTAGCGGGGGCCCTCACAGATACGCAGTATTTT. Protein: CATVGLAGALTDTQYF.

In DNA, the CDR3 is TGTGCCAGCAGCCATAAGGCGGGACAGGAAATGGTAGGCCCTGAAGCTTTCTTT. It encodes CASSHKAGQEMVGPEAFF. The chain carries TRBV7-9 and TRBJ1-1; TRBD1 matches at 8 bases. The germline V gene has CDR1 SEHNR and CDR2 FQNEAQ (reference sequence). With V trimmed by 5 bases and J by 6 bases, 20 bases remained unmatched. This CDR3 spans 18 amino acids.

This clone is a singleton in its sample. The chain carries TRBV10-3 and TRBJ1-2; 9 bases match TRBD1. The CDR3 has 15 residues. Losses at the gene ends were 9 bases for V and 3 bases for J; bases not matched to a gene: 11. Germline CDR1 and CDR2: ENHRY and SYGVKD. CDR3 sequence reads: CAIAGTGKEDYGYTF. The DNA of the CDR3 is TGTGCCATTGCCGGGACAGGGAAGGAGGACTATGGCTACACCTTC.

This sequence joins TRBV28 and TRBJ1-2; 8 positions match TRBD1. Germline CDR1 reads MDHEN; CDR2 reads SYDVKM. The CDR3 spans 13 residues. V dropped 3 bases and J dropped 8; count of bases not matched to a gene: 5. The CDR3 spells CASSFQGAGGYTF. For the CDR3, the DNA is TGTGCCAGCAGTTTCCAGGGGGCGGGAGGCTACACCTTC.